The present entry profiles one T cell receptor (beta chain) with its context. In TCRdb, the 5' RACE reads were re-called with MiXCR into one record per CDR3 protein. In the table there are over 350,000 distinct CDR3 sequences, 15% to 20% of which are singletons. The entry originates in a study of T-cell memory formation after mild COVID-19. The source material was PBMCs or a T cell subset sorted from them (not recorded which). This TCR was recovered from a man between 18 and 35 years old who had mild COVID-19 (a few samples of this study predate the infection). Cell type and time point are not known.

CDR3 amino acids: CASSPLDREADDTQYF. The CDR3 nucleotides read TGTGCCAGCAGCCCGCTAGACAGGGAGGCGGACGATACGCAGTATTTT. J is TRBJ2-3 and V is TRBV7-3, with D possibly being TRBD1 (7 bases). Germline lookup yields CDR1 SGHTA and CDR2 FQGTGA. This CDR3 comprises 16 residues. V lost 5 bases to trimming and J lost 6 bases, with 21 bases between them.